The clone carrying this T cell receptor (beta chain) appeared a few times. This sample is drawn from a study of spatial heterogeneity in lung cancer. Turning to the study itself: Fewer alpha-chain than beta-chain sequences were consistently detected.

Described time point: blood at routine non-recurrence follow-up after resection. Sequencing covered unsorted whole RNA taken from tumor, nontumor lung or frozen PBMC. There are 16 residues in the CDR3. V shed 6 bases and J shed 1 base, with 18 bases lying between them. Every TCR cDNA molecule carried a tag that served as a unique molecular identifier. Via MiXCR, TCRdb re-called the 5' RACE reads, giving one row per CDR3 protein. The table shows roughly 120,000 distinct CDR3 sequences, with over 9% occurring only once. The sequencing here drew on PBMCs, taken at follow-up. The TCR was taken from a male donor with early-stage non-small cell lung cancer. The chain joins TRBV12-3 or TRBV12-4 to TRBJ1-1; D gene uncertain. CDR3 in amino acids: CASSQPNYRQNTEAFF. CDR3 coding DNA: TGTGCCAGCAGCCAACCCAATTACCGACAGAACACTGAAGCTTTCTTT.